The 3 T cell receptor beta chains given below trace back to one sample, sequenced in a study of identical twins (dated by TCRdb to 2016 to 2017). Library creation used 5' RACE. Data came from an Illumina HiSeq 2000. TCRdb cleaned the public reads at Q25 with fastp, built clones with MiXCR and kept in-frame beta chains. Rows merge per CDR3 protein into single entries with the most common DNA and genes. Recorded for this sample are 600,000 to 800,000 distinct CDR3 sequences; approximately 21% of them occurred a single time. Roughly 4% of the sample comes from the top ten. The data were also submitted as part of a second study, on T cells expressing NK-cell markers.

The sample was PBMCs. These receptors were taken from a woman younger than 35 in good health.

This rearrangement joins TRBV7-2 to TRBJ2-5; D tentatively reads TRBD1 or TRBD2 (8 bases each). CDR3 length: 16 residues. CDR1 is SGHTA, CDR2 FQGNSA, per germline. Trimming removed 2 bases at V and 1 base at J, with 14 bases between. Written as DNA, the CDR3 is TGTGCCAGCAGCTTAAACAGGGGGACTAGCCAAGAGACCCAGTACTTC. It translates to CASSLNRGTSQETQYF.

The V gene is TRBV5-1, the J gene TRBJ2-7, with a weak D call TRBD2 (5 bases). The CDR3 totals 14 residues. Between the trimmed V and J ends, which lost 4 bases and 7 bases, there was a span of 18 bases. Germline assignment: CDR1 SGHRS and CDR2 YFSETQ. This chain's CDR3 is CASSAQRTPWEQYF. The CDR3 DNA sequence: TGCGCCAGCAGCGCGCAAAGGACTCCCTGGGAGCAGTACTTC.

The CDR3 DNA follows: TGCGCCAGCAGCTCGGGACAGGGGAGCAATGAGCAGTTCTTC. Translating it yields CASSSGQGSNEQFF. The gene calls are TRBV5-1 and TRBJ2-1; 10 nucleotides line up with TRBD1. Germline V lookup: CDR1 SGHRS, CDR2 YFSETQ. V lost 3 bases, J lost 6 bases, and 3 bases stayed unmatched. This CDR3 region has 14 residues. Using reference TRBV5-1 and TRBJ2-1 for the parts outside the CDR3, the full variable domain is KAGVTQTPRYLIKTRGQQVTLSCSPISGHRSVSWYQQTPGQGLQFLFEYFSETQRNKGNFPGRFSGRQFSNSRSEMNVSTLELGDSALYLCASSSGQGSNEQFFGPGTRLTVL.